Sequencing of this TCR beta chain was carried out in a study of PD-1 blockade in classical Hodgkin lymphoma. Assay used: immunoSEQ multiplex PCR; TCRdb lists only in-frame clones, some missing. The data show tens of thousands of clones, with approximately 70% seen just once and around 1.2% held by the top ten. The CDR3 loop spans 13 amino acids. CDR1 KGHSH and CDR2 LQKENI come from the germline V gene. V was clipped by 6 bases and J by 3 bases, with 12 bases between them. Indicated time point: cycle 4 day 1 (C4D1), after 6 weeks of nivolumab. Every patient relapsed after autologous stem cell transplantation, and brentuximab vedotin exposure varied. With magnetic negative selection, CD4+ T cells were purified from PBMCs that had been thawed.

The sequence was obtained from a human donor with classical Hodgkin lymphoma. The material was CD4+ T cells from blood, obtained before the fourth cycle of nivolumab. This chain uses TRBV18 with TRBJ2-7; possibly TRBD1 for D (5 bases). CDR3 DNA sequence: TGTGCCAGCTCCACGACAGTTCGCTACGAGCAGTACTTC. Its translation is CASSTTVRYEQYF.